The 18 T cell receptor beta chains below come from one sample, sequenced in a study of beta chain features in type 1 diabetes. As every portion of the isolated RNA was reverse transcribed, the sequencing read expressed TCRB transcripts. Profiled with immunoSEQ multiplex PCR; TCRdb holds only in-frame clones, not every one. The table lists 350,000 to 400,000 clones, approximately 15% of them singletons. The sequenced sample consisted of naive CD4+ T cells from blood. The origin of the receptors is a woman aged 18-29 years in good health.

V and J are TRBV30 and TRBJ2-3, with D tentatively TRBD1 (6 bases). V was shortened by 2 bases and J by 6 bases, with 9 bases between the two germline ends. CDR1 and CDR2 from the germline V gene are GTSNPN and SVGIG (reference sequence). The CDR3 sequence is 12 residues long. This chain's CDR3 is CAWSSRGDTQYF. For the CDR3, the DNA is TGTGCCTGGAGTTCAAGGGGGGATACGCAGTATTTT.

This chain joins TRBV7-3 and TRBJ2-5; D possibly corresponds to TRBD1 (5 bases). TRBJ2-7 explains the end of the DNA better; the J call may be wrong. There are 13 residues in the CDR3. The germline CDR1 and CDR2 sequences are SGHTA and FQGTGA. The CDR3 DNA sequence: TGTGCCAGCAGCCCGCGACAGTCCTACGAGCAGTACTTC. This encodes CASSPRQSYEQYF.

The chain joins TRBV7-9 to TRBJ2-1; TRBD2 is a possible D gene (6 bases). Trimming cost V 3 bases and J 3 bases, with 12 bases left between them. CDR1 SEHNR and CDR2 FQNEAQ come from the germline V gene (reference sequence). This CDR3 is built from 15 residues. The DNA for the CDR3 is TGTGCCAGCAGCTTTGTTAGGGAGGACTACAATGAGCAGTTCTTC. This encodes CASSFVREDYNEQFF. Together with reference TRBV7-9 and TRBJ2-1, the CDR3 gives the full variable domain: DTGVSQNPRHKITKRGQNVTFRCDPISEHNRLYWYRQTLGQGPEFLTYFQNEAQLEKSRLLSDRFSAERPKGSFSTLEIQRTEQGDSAMYLCASSFVREDYNEQFFGPGTRLTVL.

The chain links TRBV27 to TRBJ2-6, with TRBD1 matching over 8 bases. Germline CDR1 and CDR2: MNHEY and SMNVEV (reference sequence). The CDR3 contains 15 residues. V shed 8 bases and J 2 bases; nucleotides not matched to a gene: 5. The CDR3 sequence is CASGIQGAGANVLTF. In DNA form, the CDR3 reads TGTGCCAGCGGTATACAGGGGGCTGGGGCCAACGTCCTGACTTTC.

The chain is built from TRBV28 and TRBJ2-7, with D possibly being TRBD1 (5 bases). CDR1 is MDHEN, CDR2 SYDVKM, per germline. CDR3 size: 15 residues. V lost 3 bases and J 2 bases, leaving 14 bases between the germline ends. The CDR3 DNA is TGTGCCAGCAGTTTCGCGGCAGGGCCTACCTACGAGCAGTACTTC. Residues: CASSFAAGPTYEQYF. Combining the CDR3 with reference TRBV28 and TRBJ2-7 gives the whole variable domain DVKVTQSSRYLVKRTGEKVFLECVQDMDHENMFWYRQDPGLGLRLIYFSYDVKMKEKGDIPEGYSVSREKKERFSLILESASTNQTSMYLCASSFAAGPTYEQYFGPGTRLTVT.

The rearrangement links TRBV7-9 to TRBJ2-2; D might be TRBD2 (6 bases). The CDR3 is 15 amino acids. Germline V gene lookup returns CDR1 SEHNR and CDR2 FQNEAQ (reference sequence). Trimming took off 1 base at V and 5 bases at J, with 11 bases between the two ends. CDR3 in amino acids: CASSLGGTSTGELFF. Written as DNA, the CDR3 is TGTGCCAGCAGCTTAGGCGGGACTTCGACCGGGGAGCTGTTTTTT.

This clone has only a few counts. V and J are TRBV28 and TRBJ2-7; no definite D call. V was cut by 8 bases and J by 2 bases, with 7 bases left in between. The CDR3 sequence is 11 residues long. The germline V gene encodes CDR1 MDHEN and CDR2 SYDVKM. CDR3 coding DNA: TGTGCCAGCGCCAGAACCTACGAGCAGTACTTC. It translates to CASARTYEQYF.

The chain links TRBV30 to TRBJ1-5; tentatively, D is TRBD1 (5 bases). The germline V gene has CDR1 GTSNPN and CDR2 SVGIG (reference sequence). There are 13 residues in the CDR3. Trimming cost V 1 base and J 4 bases, with 8 bases left between them. In DNA form, the CDR3 reads TGTGCCTGGAGTGAGGGGCGGAATCAGCCCCAGCATTTT. Amino acids: CAWSEGRNQPQHF.

The V gene is TRBV7-3, the J gene TRBJ1-1, with 7 bases fitting TRBD1. J was trimmed by 1 base and V by 5 bases; bases with no gene match: 7. Germline-derived CDR1 and CDR2 are SGHTA and FQGTGA. CDR3 length: 15 amino acids. CDR3: CASSPRQGWNTEAFF. In DNA form, the CDR3 reads TGTGCCAGCAGCCCTCGACAGGGCTGGAACACTGAAGCTTTCTTT.

This chain's CDR3 is CATSRDMGQVYEQYF. The CDR3 nucleotides read TGTGCCACCAGCAGAGATATGGGACAGGTCTACGAGCAGTACTTC. The chain joins TRBV15 to TRBJ2-7, with 8 positions matching TRBD1. The CDR3 has 15 amino acids. CDR1 LNHNV and CDR2 YYDKDF come from the germline V gene (reference sequence). With V trimmed by 0 bases and J by 3 bases, 4 bases remained unmatched.

The rearrangement uses TRBV9 and TRBJ1-1, with a weak D call TRBD1 (5 bases). This CDR3 comprises 13 residues. Germline V gives CDR1 SGDLS, CDR2 YYNGEE. Trimming shortened V by 8 bases and J by 1 base, and 12 bases separated the two germline ends. The CDR3, as DNA: TGTGCCAGAGGACACCCGTGGAACACTGAAGCTTTCTTT. Protein: CARGHPWNTEAFF.

J is TRBJ1-4 and V is TRBV15; 8 positions match TRBD1. The CDR3 has 16 residues. After removal of 3 bases from V and 0 bases from J, the junction contained 3 bases not matched to a gene. Germline V CDR1 and CDR2: LNHNV, YYDKDF (reference sequence). CDR3 sequence reads: CATSRDRDTTNEKLFF. The CDR3 region has the DNA TGTGCCACCAGCAGGGACAGGGACACAACTAATGAAAAACTGTTTTTT.

The V call is TRBV28, the J call TRBJ2-5; TRBD1 matches at 9 bases. J lost 4 bases, V lost 10 bases, and 7 bases had no gene match. The CDR3 totals 13 residues. The germline V gene encodes CDR1 MDHEN and CDR2 SYDVKM. In DNA form, the CDR3 reads TGTGCCATCCTGGACAGGGGCAGAGAGACCCAGTACTTC. This sequence encodes CAILDRGRETQYF. Using reference TRBV28 and TRBJ2-5 for the parts outside the CDR3, the full variable domain is DVKVTQSSRYLVKRTGEKVFLECVQDMDHENMFWYRQDPGLGLRLIYFSYDVKMKEKGDIPEGYSVSREKKERFSLILESASTNQTSMYLCAILDRGRETQYFGPGTRLLVL.

CDR3 protein: CASSQELSGGGGYTF. DNA for the CDR3: TGTGCCAGCAGCCAAGAATTGTCAGGGGGTGGTGGCTACACCTTC. The genes are TRBV4-2 and TRBJ1-2; 7 positions match TRBD1. The CDR3 contains 15 residues. Germline CDR1 reads LGHNA; CDR2 reads YNFKEQ. J lost 7 bases, V lost 0 bases, and 8 bases had no gene match.

The chain is built from TRBV28 and TRBJ1-5; weak D call: TRBD1 (5 bases). The CDR3 totals 15 residues. The germline V gene encodes CDR1 MDHEN and CDR2 SYDVKM. Trimming pared 3 bases from V and 5 bases from J, leaving 14 bases between. This CDR3 is CASSLGQGNHQPQHF. The DNA of the CDR3 is TGTGCCAGCAGTTTGGGGCAGGGTAACCATCAGCCCCAGCATTTT.

V gene TRBV15 combines with J gene TRBJ2-6; D gene ambiguous. Germline CDR1 and CDR2: LNHNV and YYDKDF (reference sequence). V was pared by 0 bases and J by 2 bases, with 11 bases between. The CDR3 contains 17 residues. The CDR3, as DNA: TGTGCCACCAGCAGAGACTCTACGGTGGCTGGGGCCAACGTCCTGACTTTC. This codes for CATSRDSTVAGANVLTF.

This clone was seen a few times. The chain joins TRBV14 to TRBJ2-7; D uncertain. Germline CDR1 reads SGHDN; CDR2 reads FVKESK. This CDR3 comprises 13 residues. V was cut by 0 bases and J by 8 bases, with 11 bases left in between. The CDR3 is CASSQDGADKQYF. CDR3 sequence (DNA): TGTGCCAGCAGCCAAGATGGCGCCGACAAGCAGTACTTC.

V and J are TRBV28 and TRBJ2-6; a possible D gene is TRBD2 (5 bases). V gave up 6 bases and J gave up 0 bases, with 9 bases separating them. Germline V lookup: CDR1 MDHEN, CDR2 SYDVKM. The length of the CDR3 is 15 residues. The CDR3 sequence is CASRPGSSGANVLTF. CDR3 nucleotide sequence: TGTGCCAGCAGACCGGGGAGCTCTGGGGCCAACGTCCTGACTTTC.